Below are 8 T cell receptor beta chains sequenced from a single sample in a study of blood T cell repertoires in COVID-19. Clones were sequenced by immunoSEQ multiplex PCR, and TCRdb holds only the in-frame ones, with some missing. The repertoire includes 300,000 to 450,000 clones, less than 85% of them detected once, and roughly 3.6% sits in the top ten. What was sequenced was peripheral blood. Source of these receptors: a woman aged 18-29 years with acute or convalescent COVID-19.

The rearrangement links TRBV19 to TRBJ1-2; 8 bases are shared with TRBD1. This CDR3 comprises 14 residues. From germline, CDR1 is LNHDA and CDR2 SQIVND (reference sequence). Unmatched junction bases numbered 6, after V lost 7 bases and J lost 2 bases. The chain's CDR3 is CASTQGAGNYGYTF. The CDR3, as DNA: TGTGCCAGTACCCAGGGGGCAGGGAACTATGGCTACACCTTC.

The V and J genes are TRBV24-1 and TRBJ1-2, with 9 bases aligning to TRBD1. CDR1 KGHDR and CDR2 SFDVKD come from the germline V gene. J lost 6 bases, V lost 3 bases, and 4 bases had no gene match. The CDR3 has 14 amino acids. CDR3: CATSDRDRVDGYTF. DNA for the CDR3: TGTGCCACCAGTGATCGGGACAGGGTTGATGGCTACACCTTC.

The chain links TRBV28 to TRBJ2-1, with 8 positions matching TRBD1. CDR1 and CDR2 from the germline V gene are MDHEN and SYDVKM. This CDR3 is built from 15 residues. Trimming at V came to 6 bases and at J to 8 bases, leaving 12 bases not matched to a gene. The CDR3 loop is CASSPRQGKGYEQFF. The CDR3 DNA reads TGTGCCAGCAGCCCACGACAGGGGAAGGGGTATGAGCAGTTCTTC.

The gene calls are TRBV27 and TRBJ1-4, with TRBD1 identical over 9 bases. Per germline, CDR1 MNHEY and CDR2 SMNVEV (reference sequence). V was clipped by 1 base and J by 8 bases; unmatched bases: 5. The CDR3 sequence is 15 residues long. Here the CDR3 DNA reads TGTGCCAGCAGTTTATTCACAGGGGGCAACGAAAAACTGTTTTTT. Translated: CASSLFTGGNEKLFF.

The chain is built from TRBV19 and TRBJ1-5; tentatively, D is TRBD1 (5 bases). V lost 1 base and J 5 bases, leaving 12 bases between the germline ends. CDR1 LNHDA and CDR2 SQIVND come from the germline V gene (reference sequence). The CDR3 totals 15 residues. CDR3 sequence: CASSIVRTRDQPQHF. The CDR3, as DNA: TGTGCCAGTAGTATAGTGAGGACACGAGATCAGCCCCAGCATTTT. The entire variable domain, with the rest obtained from reference TRBV19 and TRBJ1-5, is as follows: DGGITQSPKYLFRKEGQNVTLSCEQNLNHDAMYWYRQDPGQGLRLIYYSQIVNDFQKGDIAEGYSVSREKKESFPLTVTSAQKNPTAFYLCASSIVRTRDQPQHFGDGTRLSIL.

This chain joins TRBV5-1 and TRBJ2-3, with 11 bases aligning to TRBD2. Trimming removed 2 bases from V and 5 bases from J; junction bases left unmatched: 7. Germline assignment: CDR1 SGHRS and CDR2 YFSETQ. This CDR3 spans 16 amino acids. This CDR3 is CASSLSSGGRVDTQYF. The CDR3 coding sequence is TGCGCCAGCAGCTTATCTAGCGGGGGGCGCGTAGATACGCAGTATTTT. The full variable domain, completed using reference TRBV5-1 and TRBJ2-3, is KAGVTQTPRYLIKTRGQQVTLSCSPISGHRSVSWYQQTPGQGLQFLFEYFSETQRNKGNFPGRFSGRQFSNSRSEMNVSTLELGDSALYLCASSLSSGGRVDTQYFGPGTRLTVL.

This chain uses TRBV27 with TRBJ1-5; TRBD1 matches 8 bases. CDR1 and CDR2 (germline): MNHEY, SMNVEV (reference sequence). The length of the CDR3 is 13 residues. V dropped 3 bases and J dropped 11; count of bases not matched to a gene: 6. The CDR3 sequence is CASSFDRGSSQHF. The CDR3 DNA follows: TGTGCCAGCAGTTTTGACAGGGGATCGTCCCAGCATTTT.

The chain employs TRBV28 and TRBJ2-5, with D perhaps TRBD2 (5 bases). The CDR3 contains 14 residues. Trimming shortened V by 7 bases and J by 3 bases, and 15 bases separated the two germline ends. Per germline, CDR1 MDHEN and CDR2 SYDVKM. CDR3 in DNA: TGTGCCAGCACCACAGAAGCGGCAGAAGAGACCCAGTACTTC. Translated, it gives CASTTEAAEETQYF.